Described below is a single T cell receptor beta chain sequence and its context. Its antigen is still unknown. Since a much larger clone is just one base distant, this may be a read error. The data belong to a study of immune heterogeneity within non-small cell lung tumors. Study information: Histology included a few squamous cell carcinomas, 9 to 11 non-squamous carcinomas and 1 unspecified tumor. Study results and caveats: While identical dominant CDR3 beta clonotypes recurred across tumor sites within a patient, high-frequency clones unique to individual sites also appeared.

This CDR3 has 13 residues. The V gene's germline CDR1 is LNHNV and CDR2 YYDKDF (reference sequence). With 32 V and 13 J primers, multiplex PCR amplified the TCR beta CDR3. In TCRdb, the multiplex PCR reads were re-called with MiXCR into one record per CDR3 protein. The sample yields 3,500 to 4,500 distinct CDR3 sequences, 27% seen once. Per sample, around 600 ng of bulk tumor genomic DNA was the template used. Several biopsies per primary tumor, spaced far apart, were taken during surgery. Surgery that was curative in intent was performed on patients with untreated, newly diagnosed non-small cell lung cancer. Having surgery with curative intent, the donors were patients newly diagnosed with non-small cell lung cancer.

V and J are TRBV15 and TRBJ2-7; D unclear. Sample: lung tumor tissue. This TCR came from a man aged 60 to 69 with non-small cell lung cancer. CDR3 sequence: CATIRDLSYEQYF. For the CDR3, the DNA is TGTGCCACCATCAGAGATTTGTCCTACGAGCAGTACTTC.